This is a list of T cell receptor beta chains from one sample in a study of T-cell reconstitution after alpha-beta-depleted transplantation in children. Using its own MiXCR run on the PCR reads, TCRdb lists one record per CDR3 protein. The sample lists approximately 590,000 distinct CDR3 sequences; roughly a tenth were seen once. Sequenced here: PBMCs from the stem cell graft donor, sampled from the stem cell graft. Every receptor here comes from a human donor who donated a stem cell graft to a child with acute myeloid leukemia. Each CDR3 is given with its conserved first and last residue. Fields, in order: V gene, D gene, CDR3 protein. D genes are given only for firm matches.

v_call: TRBV10-2; d_call: TRBD2; cdr3_aa: CASRQSGMRADTQYF
v_call: TRBV6-1; d_call: .; cdr3_aa: CASSPMGLSTDTQYF
v_call: TRBV27; d_call: .; cdr3_aa: CASSSPGTPYYEQYF
v_call: TRBV28; d_call: .; cdr3_aa: CASSLDRTVSQYEQYF
v_call: TRBV12-3/TRBV12-4; d_call: TRBD1; cdr3_aa: CASSWTGQGSYTQYF
v_call: TRBV27; d_call: TRBD2; cdr3_aa: CASSFLGLAGGPSYEQYF
v_call: TRBV29-1; d_call: .; cdr3_aa: CSVGVGGEETQYF
v_call: TRBV29-1; d_call: .; cdr3_aa: CSALGGGAYEQYF
v_call: TRBV20-1; d_call: .; cdr3_aa: CSARDPQKETQYF
v_call: TRBV5-1; d_call: TRBD2; cdr3_aa: CASSLVTSGNGEQFF
v_call: TRBV11-2; d_call: .; cdr3_aa: CASSLTTLHAYEQYF
v_call: TRBV28; d_call: .; cdr3_aa: CASSCTGTFYEQYF
v_call: TRBV7-2; d_call: .; cdr3_aa: CASSHVWASGYTGELFF
v_call: TRBV29-1; d_call: TRBD2; cdr3_aa: CSVLRGGGDTGELFF
v_call: TRBV9; d_call: TRBD1; cdr3_aa: CASSPRTGRSAYTF
v_call: TRBV2; d_call: TRBD1; cdr3_aa: CASRDRGRSEAFF
v_call: TRBV30; d_call: .; cdr3_aa: CAWSLATGELFF
v_call: TRBV4-1; d_call: .; cdr3_aa: CASSQDRGLTAEAFF
v_call: TRBV5-1; d_call: .; cdr3_aa: CASSSVPSGYTF
v_call: TRBV6-5; d_call: .; cdr3_aa: CASSSTGPWTVSGNTIYF
v_call: TRBV7-8; d_call: .; cdr3_aa: CASSLALAGPYNEQFF
v_call: TRBV19; d_call: TRBD1; cdr3_aa: CASTDRDRANYGYTF
v_call: TRBV20-1; d_call: TRBD2; cdr3_aa: CSAVTSGRSTYEQYF
v_call: TRBV12-3/TRBV12-4; d_call: .; cdr3_aa: CASSLARGALAKNIQYF
v_call: TRBV14; d_call: .; cdr3_aa: CASRGVRRNEQYF
v_call: TRBV20-1; d_call: .; cdr3_aa: CSAARLDNEQFF
v_call: TRBV28; d_call: .; cdr3_aa: CASSLIGGGTKNIQYF
v_call: TRBV12-3/TRBV12-4; d_call: TRBD2; cdr3_aa: CASSLSTSGNEQYF
v_call: TRBV18; d_call: .; cdr3_aa: CASSPTVSNQPQHF
v_call: TRBV7-3; d_call: .; cdr3_aa: CASSSDPEGEAFF
v_call: TRBV7-2; d_call: TRBD2; cdr3_aa: CASSLAEAGFTTKETQYF
v_call: TRBV10-3; d_call: .; cdr3_aa: CAISSYQRTGRNTGELFF
v_call: TRBV7-2; d_call: .; cdr3_aa: CASIFSVGTQYF
v_call: TRBV3-1; d_call: TRBD1; cdr3_aa: CASSHQRVGGHEQYF
v_call: TRBV11-1; d_call: TRBD2; cdr3_aa: CASSFLPIPGTSGRGEQFF
v_call: TRBV7-2; d_call: TRBD2; cdr3_aa: CASSLIAAGGNEQFF
v_call: TRBV20-1; d_call: TRBD2; cdr3_aa: CSVGPGTSGYEQYF
v_call: TRBV28; d_call: .; cdr3_aa: CASTSPGPPGADTQYF
v_call: TRBV19; d_call: TRBD1; cdr3_aa: CASRDWTGNNEQFF